Below, one TCR beta chain is given with its context. Sequenced by immunoSEQ multiplex PCR; TCRdb stores in-frame clones only, minus some. Of about 17,000 clones in the sample, approximately 82% were seen once. This sample is drawn from a study of OX40 agonist ivuxolimab in advanced cancers. The starting material was CD4+ or CD8+ T cells sorted from blood, obtained in a trial of the OX40 agonist ivuxolimab. The source is an adult with an advanced solid tumor such as melanoma, head and neck, liver or kidney cancer.

The CDR3 spells CASSLYPGTGGTGELFF. The CDR3 coding sequence is TGTGCCAGCAGCTTGTATCCGGGGACAGGGGGCACCGGGGAGCTGTTTTTT. The genes are TRBV11-3 and TRBJ2-2; 11 bases fit TRBD1. Germline-derived CDR1 and CDR2 are SGHNT and YENEEA. Germline trimming cut 3 bases from V and 4 bases from J; bases unmatched to any gene: 7. CDR3 length: 17 amino acids.